Reported below is one T cell receptor beta chain. What antigen it recognizes has not been identified. The input lacks base qualities; no much larger clone sits a single base away. The sample comes from a study of long-term antiretroviral therapy in people with HIV (dated by TCRdb to between 2020 and 2023). For the study in its entirety: The earliest samples were collected approximately a decade before the 2015 WHO recommendation for immediate ART, a period when ART was typically delayed until CD4 counts fell. Whether ART initiation and durable HIV suppression were associated with changes in peripheral blood TRB repertoire composition and diversity was tested in a retrospective serial study. A total of around 190 cryopreserved PBMC samples came from 30 adults with confirmed HIV infection and were collected serially over a mean of approximately 6 years (range 1-12). Among the 30 to 35 participants with HIV, eleven to twelve were female. No cross-contamination during QIAcube processing was seen in test extractions of a monoclonal T-cell line run alongside 25 to 35 polyclonal samples. What the authors observed across the whole study: Since PBMC availability was limited, sequencing covered only the TCR beta chain, with no alpha chain pairing. Inferences about post-ART repertoire changes were limited because no data were available on ART adherence, viral resistance or therapy changes. Starting ART was linked to a significant rise in TRB diversity, yet even with long-term ART the diversity remained significantly lower than in transplant donor controls. The samples span the years 2004 to 2017, and the ART regimens used at that time may not be as effective as current regimens. Expanded TRB clones identified before ART initiation dominated the repertoire at all time points, although this dominance fluctuated and declined in many PLHIV after ART. Unsorted PBMC were profiled instead of sorted CD4+ and CD8+ T cells because pre-ART samples had limited cell numbers. HIV repertoires had narrower CDR3 length ranges than controls, and the network structure suggested an antigen-experienced repertoire that shifted only slightly toward naive after ART.

Sequencing of the TRB variable region was done with the immunoSEQ hsTCRB v3.0 assay at survey level resolution. TRB sequencing targeted a depth of roughly 40,000-55,000 T-cell genomes per sample. TRB libraries were pooled and sequenced on an Illumina MiSeq using a v3 150-cycle kit. On the study's bioinformatics: Repertoire analysis was performed in R inside a reproducible Nextflow workflow that covered QC, data transformation and analysis. LymphoSeq2, an R package for exploring AIRR-Seq data, was used to implement custom analyses. A few samples yielding fewer than 5000 total TRB sequences were excluded, leaving more than 150 analyzed HIV repertoires. Among the approximately 180 HIV repertoires that were kept, around 60 were collected before ART initiation and around 130 were collected after ART initiation. Each repertoire was downsampled to 5000 TRB nucleotide sequences, and summary statistics were averaged across 100 downsampling iterations. TRB sequences were retained for analysis only if CDR3 regions of at least seven amino acids were present. A Shannon entropy-derived clonality score and the Gini coefficient were used to measure diversity. In repertoire networks, the top 5000 CDR3 amino acid sequences were linked whenever an edit distance of one separated two sequences. For TRB CDR3 amino acid sequences, antigen specificity groups and MHC restriction were predicted with GLIPH2. To flag known associations with CMV, EBV, HIV or tissue antigens, CDR3 amino acid sequences were compared against VDJdb and McPAS-TCR. Pre-ART, post-ART and control groups were compared with Wilcoxon signed-rank tests and Holm-Bonferroni correction. What TCRdb holds here is the immuneACCESS table cut down to in-frame rearrangements. Part of the clones is not present; checked against another copy, under half of the missing clones reflect an unresolved V gene, and the others are unexplained. Clonal size and the V and J genes are those of that table, whereas D and trimming came from the DNA. The sample records about 24,000 clones, approximately 95% of which are singletons. The ten largest clones represent roughly 2.4% of the sample.

The CDR3 has 15 amino acids, counting the end cysteine and phenylalanine. Only the CDR3 portion is preserved as DNA: 45 bases, with reading frame beginning at the first base. For this chain, trimming is 3 bases at the V end and 4 bases at the J end, and the number of junction bases without a gene match is 7. CDR1 and CDR2, looked up from the germline V gene, are SGDLS and YYNGEE. Participants were included only if at least one PBMC sample before ART initiation and at least two post-ART samples were available. Every participant with HIV received treatment in the United States of America. Before DNA extraction, cryopreserved samples of about 0.95-11 million PBMC were thawed and then washed. At the time of the earliest PBMC sample, participants with HIV were aged between about 20 and 55 years. Per participant, PBMC samples came from 1-4 timepoints prior to ART initiation and 2-8 timepoints following ART initiation, for a median of 7 samples. For every participant, serial HIV viral load, CD4+ T-cell count, ART history and demographic data were obtained. Using a Qiagen kit on a QIAcube, genomic DNA was extracted from unsorted PBMC, with samples processed in batches of 12.

This chain is built from TRBV9 and TRBJ2-5, with TRBD1 matching 9 junction bases. The starting material was unsorted PBMCs, obtained more than 4.7 years after starting antiretroviral therapy. The sequence came from a woman aged 45-65 years with HIV. In nucleotide form, the sequence is TGTGCCAGCAGCGCGGGACAGGGCTTTGGAGAGACCCAGTACTTC. This yields the protein CASSAGQGFGETQYF. Here the CDR3 is joined to the reference TRBV9 and TRBJ2-5 genes, and the full variable domain is: DSGVTQTPKHLITATGQRVTLRCSPRSGDLSVYWYQQSLDQGLQFLIQYYNGEERAKGNILERFSAQQFPDLHSELNLSSLELGDSALYFCASSAGQGFGETQYFGPGTRLLVL.